This T cell receptor beta chain was recovered during a study of human T cells and chemical hapten exposure. The library tagged individual cDNA molecules with unique molecular identifiers. One entry per CDR3 protein, called by TCRdb with MiXCR from the RACE reads. The sample gives around 330,000 distinct CDR3 sequences, around 5.5% of which show up once; about 8.2% is in the top ten. The V end was cut by 6 bases, the J end by 0 bases, with 17 bases between. The CDR3 is made up of 16 amino acids. The germline CDR1 and CDR2 sequences are SNHLY and FYNNEI. This clonotype was observed many times. The target antigen is unknown. Study-level points and caveats: Alopecia affected the donors, so their immune response may differ from healthy people's.

Regarding time point: pre-sensitization, week 0. Noted treatment: therapeutic diphenylcyclopropenone sensitization with weekly scalp DPC. Each donor was an alopecia patient between 18 and 70 years of age who qualified for DPC. The TCR was taken from a woman aged 18-29 years with alopecia areata. Some clones in this sample may be carry-over from other donors' samples. The chain uses TRBV2 and TRBJ1-2; D perhaps matches TRBD1 (6 bases). The sequences come from whole blood, collected in connection with sensitization to the hapten diphenylcyclopropenone (DPC). CDR3 protein: CASRTPGRTANYGYTF. The CDR3 nucleotides read TGTGCCAGCAGGACCCCCGGTAGGACAGCTAACTATGGCTACACCTTC.